A single sample is the source of the 12 T cell receptor beta chains below, sequenced in a study of blood T cell repertoires in COVID-19. Assay used: immunoSEQ multiplex PCR; TCRdb lists only in-frame clones, some missing. The sample lists some 390,000 clones, over 85% occurring once. Input material: PBMCs or T cells enriched from blood (not recorded which). Receptor source: a woman in her 30s who had recovered from COVID-19.

This rearrangement joins TRBV7-2 to TRBJ1-5; D possibly corresponds to TRBD1 (6 bases). V gave up 5 bases and J gave up 2 bases, with 16 bases separating them. There are 16 residues in the CDR3. Germline CDR1 and CDR2: SGHTA and FQGNSA. The CDR3 DNA is TGTGCCAGCAGCCCCGCCTCAGGGGTCCGCAATCAGCCCCAGCATTTT. Translated, it gives CASSPASGVRNQPQHF.

The chain is built from TRBV18 and TRBJ1-2; 11 bases map to TRBD1. The CDR3 is 15 residues long. Germline lookup yields CDR1 KGHSH and CDR2 LQKENI. With 2 bases clipped from V and 4 bases from J, the junction kept 3 bases outside the gene matches. CDR3 loop: CASSPGTGGVYGYTF. The CDR3 DNA follows: TGTGCCAGCTCACCAGGGACAGGGGGTGTCTATGGCTACACCTTC.

V and J are TRBV10-3 and TRBJ2-3; 11 bases are shared with TRBD2. This CDR3 spans 17 amino acids. V shed 4 bases and J 2 bases; nucleotides not matched to a gene: 8. Germline CDR1 and CDR2: ENHRY and SYGVKD. The CDR3 sequence is CAISAPGLADNTDTQYF. The CDR3 region has the DNA TGTGCCATCAGTGCCCCGGGACTAGCGGATAACACAGATACGCAGTATTTT.

The chain employs TRBV6-2 or TRBV6-3 and TRBJ2-1, with 8 positions matching TRBD2. V lost 5 bases and J lost 2; bases outside the gene matches: 5. Germline values: CDR1 MNHEY, CDR2 SVGEGT. The CDR3 totals 15 residues. CDR3 region: CASSRGGLAYNEQFF. Written as DNA, the CDR3 is TGTGCCAGCAGTCGGGGGGGACTAGCCTACAATGAGCAGTTCTTC.

This chain's CDR3 is CASSEPGGVDTQYF. DNA for the CDR3: TGTGCCAGCAGCGAACCGGGGGGAGTCGATACGCAGTATTTT. V usage is TRBV7-3 and J usage is TRBJ2-3, with 7 bases fitting TRBD2. This CDR3 has 14 amino acids. Germline CDR1 reads SGHTA; CDR2 reads FQGTGA. Germline trimming cut 5 bases from V and 6 bases from J; bases unmatched to any gene: 8.

The rearrangement joins TRBV2 to TRBJ1-2; 10 bases align to TRBD1. V lost 6 bases to trimming and J lost 6 bases; unmatched junction nucleotides: 4. The CDR3 is 13 residues long. Germline assignment: CDR1 SNHLY and CDR2 FYNNEI. The CDR3 DNA sequence: TGTGCCAGCAGCAGACAGGGGGCAGATGGCTACACCTTC. This gives the protein CASSRQGADGYTF.

The rearrangement joins TRBV21-1 to TRBJ1-5; the DNA was not compared with TRBD1, the D call given in the table. TRBV21-1 is assigned pseudogene status. The CDR3 covers 16 residues. CDR3 sequence: CASSDSAGQGEQPQHF. The CDR3 DNA sequence: TGTGCCAGCAGCGACTCCGCGGGACAGGGGGAACAGCCCCAGCATTTT.

As DNA, the CDR3 is TGTGCCAGCGGGATCGGAGGTCGACCGGGGGACACCATATATTTT. It yields the protein CASGIGGRPGDTIYF. The chain carries TRBV11-2 and TRBJ1-3, with D possibly matching TRBD1 (5 bases). With 8 bases removed from V and 8 bases from J, the gap between germline ends came to 22 bases. The CDR3 loop spans 15 amino acids. Germline lookup yields CDR1 SGHAT and CDR2 FQNNGV.

The rearrangement uses TRBV27 and TRBJ2-7; tentative D call: TRBD2 (6 bases). V dropped 2 bases and J dropped 2 bases, with 16 bases sitting between them. Germline V gene sequence: CDR1 MNHEY, CDR2 SMNVEV (reference sequence). CDR3 length: 16 residues. The CDR3 DNA reads TGTGCCAGCAGTTTAACGCGCGGGAACGGTGCCTACGAGCAGTACTTC. It is translated as CASSLTRGNGAYEQYF.

The gene calls are TRBV11-3 and TRBJ2-3; perhaps TRBD2 as D (6 bases). V was clipped by 5 bases and J by 4 bases, with 10 bases between them. The CDR3 has 13 amino acids. CDR1 and CDR2 (germline): SGHNT, YENEEA. The CDR3 sequence: CASSVGEADTQYF. The CDR3 DNA is TGTGCCAGCAGCGTAGGGGAGGCAGATACGCAGTATTTT.

The chain is built from TRBV28 and TRBJ1-2; D may be TRBD1 (5 bases). The germline V gene encodes CDR1 MDHEN and CDR2 SYDVKM. The CDR3 consists of 12 residues. V shed 6 bases and J shed 8 bases, with 13 bases lying between them. CDR3 sequence reads: CASRFRGVGYTF. Here the CDR3 DNA reads TGTGCCAGCAGATTTCGGGGGGTCGGCTACACCTTC.

This clone has more than one count but fewer than ten. The chain has TRBV5-1 and TRBJ2-7; D is ambiguous. The CDR3 covers 15 residues. V was trimmed by 0 bases and J by 1 base, leaving 11 bases between them. The V gene's germline CDR1 is SGHRS and CDR2 YFSETQ. CDR3 nucleotide sequence: TGCGCCAGCAGCTTGGCCGTCTCGGTTTCCTACGAGCAGTACTTC. Its translation is CASSLAVSVSYEQYF. Together with reference TRBV5-1 and TRBJ2-7, the CDR3 gives the full variable domain: KAGVTQTPRYLIKTRGQQVTLSCSPISGHRSVSWYQQTPGQGLQFLFEYFSETQRNKGNFPGRFSGRQFSNSRSEMNVSTLELGDSALYLCASSLAVSVSYEQYFGPGTRLTVT.